One sample yielded the 30 T cell receptor beta chains listed below, sequenced in a study of chemoradiotherapy in HPV16-positive cancers. The table came from immunoSEQ multiplex PCR; TCRdb's copy has only in-frame clones and leaves some out. Among fewer than 13,000 clones, 65% to 85% were seen once, and the ten largest hold 2.6%. The source material was blood, sampled from a patient who underwent chemoradiotherapy. The receptors shown here come from a human donor with HPV-associated anogenital cancer.

The chain carries TRBV5-1 and TRBJ2-2; D unclear. The V and J ends lost 0 bases and 1 base respectively, with 16 bases between them. Germline CDR1 is SGHRS and CDR2 is YFSETQ. The CDR3 is 18 amino acids. CDR3 residues: CASSLAFSVYENTGELFF. CDR3 sequence (DNA): TGCGCCAGCAGCTTGGCATTCAGCGTTTATGAGAACACCGGGGAGCTGTTTTTT.

V and J are TRBV18 and TRBJ1-1; D call uncertain. V was pared by 8 bases and J by 3 bases, with 13 bases between. This CDR3 comprises 13 residues. Germline CDR1 is KGHSH and CDR2 is LQKENI. Written as DNA, the CDR3 is TGTGCCAGCCTCCAACTGAGGGACACTGAAGCTTTCTTT. Amino acids: CASLQLRDTEAFF.

This chain connects TRBV7-2 to TRBJ2-3; 7 nucleotides match TRBD2. Germline values: CDR1 SGHTA, CDR2 FQGNSA. The CDR3 runs to 16 residues. J was trimmed by 1 base and V by 4 bases; bases with no gene match: 8. CDR3 residues: CASSSYGGMRTDTQYF. For the CDR3, the DNA is TGTGCCAGCAGCTCTTACGGGGGGATGCGCACAGATACGCAGTATTTT.

The sample holds one count of this clone. This chain connects TRBV7-8 to TRBJ1-2; D gene unclear. Trimming removed 1 base at V and 1 base at J, with 10 bases between. Looked up from germline, CDR1 is SGHVS and CDR2 is FQNEAQ. The CDR3 is 15 residues long. The CDR3 DNA reads as TGTGCCAGCAGCTTAGGAGGGATTGGTAACTATGGCTACACCTTC. Amino acid sequence: CASSLGGIGNYGYTF.

J is TRBJ1-5 and V is TRBV21-1. TRBV21-1 is annotated as a pseudogene. The CDR3 loop spans 15 amino acids. The CDR3 DNA reads TGTGCCAGTCCAAGCGGTGGGGGGAGCAATCAGCCCCAGCATTTT. The encoded protein is CASPSGGGSNQPQHF.

The chain uses TRBV6-1 and TRBJ2-6, with D maybe TRBD1 (7 bases). The CDR3 length is 15 residues. In germline, CDR1 is MNHNS, CDR2 SASEGT. Deletions cut 7 bases from V and 0 bases from J, with 10 bases between. The CDR3 nucleotides read TGTGCCAGCACAGGGGGAGGCTCTGGGGCCAACGTCCTGACTTTC. Translated, it gives CASTGGGSGANVLTF.

This clone showed up just a few times. The chain employs TRBV7-8 and TRBJ2-6; D not certain. This CDR3 has 17 residues. Germline V lookup: CDR1 SGHVS, CDR2 FQNEAQ. V was cut by 1 base and J by 0 bases, with 10 bases left in between. CDR3 nucleotide sequence: TGTGCCAGCAGCTTAGTCTCCGTAACCTCTGGGGCCAACGTCCTGACTTTC. Its translation: CASSLVSVTSGANVLTF. Based on the CDR3 plus reference TRBV7-8 and TRBJ2-6, the full variable domain is GAGVSQSPRYKVAKRGQDVALRCDPISGHVSLFWYQQALGQGPEFLTYFQNEAQLDKSGLPSDRFFAERPEGSVSTLKIQRTQQEDSAVYLCASSLVSVTSGANVLTFGAGSRLTVL.

The chain couples TRBV4-1 to TRBJ1-3, with D uncertain. Germline CDR1 and CDR2: MGHRA and YSYEKL. Between the trimmed V and J ends, which lost 2 bases and 0 bases, there was a span of 8 bases. The CDR3 length is 15 residues. Here the CDR3 DNA reads TGCGCCAGCAGCCAACCTGGGAGCTCTGGAAACACCATATATTTT. This encodes CASSQPGSSGNTIYF.

The chain uses TRBV7-9 and TRBJ2-5, with D maybe TRBD2 (6 bases). The germline V gene encodes CDR1 SEHNR and CDR2 FQNEAQ (reference sequence). V dropped 5 bases and J dropped 0 bases, with 13 bases sitting between them. There are 15 residues in the CDR3. The CDR3 sequence is CASSQRGGDQETQYF. CDR3 nucleotides: TGTGCCAGCAGCCAAAGAGGAGGGGACCAAGAGACCCAGTACTTC.

The V and J genes are TRBV7-2 and TRBJ2-7; D gene uncertain. Trimming shortened V by 1 base and J by 4 bases, and 8 bases separated the two germline ends. The germline V gene has CDR1 SGHTA and CDR2 FQGNSA. This CDR3 contains 13 residues. CDR3 DNA: TGTGCCAGCAGCTTAGGTGGACCATACGAGCAGTACTTC. It translates to CASSLGGPYEQYF.

About this clone: Its ends do not fully match the called genes, so a read error is possible. The V call is TRBV5-4, the J call TRBJ1-1; unclear D gene. The germline gives CDR1 SGHNT, CDR2 YYREEE (reference sequence). This CDR3 region has 14 residues. The CDR3 region has the DNA TGTGCCAGCAGTTTGGACGATACGTACACTGAAGCTTTCTTT. This encodes CASSLDDTYTEAFF.

The genes are TRBV5-1 and TRBJ1-1; 9 nucleotides line up with TRBD1. The CDR3 runs 15 residues. V gave up 5 bases and J gave up 0 bases; unmatched junction bases: 5. Per germline, CDR1 SGHRS and CDR2 YFSETQ. The CDR3 bases are TGCGCCAGCAGATCACAGGGGGCTCTGAACACTGAAGCTTTCTTT. This translates into CASRSQGALNTEAFF.

This chain uses TRBV7-6 with TRBJ2-1; 12 positions agree with TRBD2. CDR3 length: 15 residues. V lost 5 bases, J lost 4 bases, and 3 bases stayed unmatched. Per germline, CDR1 SGHVS and CDR2 FNYEAQ. CDR3 in amino acids: CASSKTSGGYNEQFF. The CDR3 nucleotides read TGTGCCAGCAGCAAAACTAGCGGGGGGTACAATGAGCAGTTCTTC.

This clone has more than one count but fewer than ten. V gene TRBV2 combines with J gene TRBJ2-7; D tentatively reads TRBD1 or TRBD2 (5 bases each). The germline CDR1 and CDR2 sequences are SNHLY and FYNNEI. The CDR3 has 13 residues. With 9 bases removed from V and 2 bases from J, the gap between germline ends came to 14 bases. The CDR3, as DNA: TGTGCCAGGGGTCGGGGACGGACCTACGAGCAGTACTTC. This translates into CARGRGRTYEQYF.

The chain combines TRBV5-8 with TRBJ1-5; 7 bases are a match to TRBD1. This CDR3 has 17 residues. V dropped 6 bases and J dropped 6; count of bases not matched to a gene: 18. The germline V gene encodes CDR1 SGHTS and CDR2 YDEGEE. The CDR3 sequence is CASTDREARYIGQPQHF. In DNA form, the CDR3 reads TGTGCCAGCACCGACAGGGAAGCGCGTTATATAGGTCAGCCCCAGCATTTT.

The gene calls are TRBV12-5 and TRBJ2-5; 10 positions agree with TRBD1. The CDR3 consists of 17 residues. Losses at the gene ends were 0 bases for V and 4 bases for J; bases not matched to a gene: 8. Germline V CDR1 and CDR2: LGHNT, FRNRAP. CDR3 sequence (DNA): TGTGCTAGTGGTTTGGTAGTTGGTCGGACAGGGGGAGAGACCCAGTACTTC. Encoded protein: CASGLVVGRTGGETQYF.

V usage is TRBV11-3 and J usage is TRBJ2-3, with 11 bases lining up with TRBD2. V lost 3 bases to trimming and J lost 4 bases; unmatched junction nucleotides: 15. This CDR3 has 19 residues. Germline V gene sequence: CDR1 SGHNT, CDR2 YENEEA. The CDR3 DNA follows: TGTGCCAGCAGCTTGCGAGATGGTGGTAGCGGGGGGGCCGCAGATACGCAGTATTTT. It encodes CASSLRDGGSGGAADTQYF.

This chain links TRBV6-1 with TRBJ1-2; D remains ambiguous. CDR3 length: 15 amino acids. V was shortened by 1 base and J by 0 bases, with 9 bases between the two germline ends. CDR1 and CDR2 from the germline V gene are MNHNS and SASEGT. In nucleotides, the CDR3 is TGTGCCAGCAGTGAAGGCTTGGCGACTAACTATGGCTACACCTTC. Translation gives CASSEGLATNYGYTF.

This clone was counted a single time. V and J are TRBV5-6 and TRBJ1-3; 8 positions match TRBD1. The CDR3 consists of 15 residues. The J segment lost 2 bases and the V segment lost 4 bases, leaving 5 bases of the junction unmatched. Germline V CDR1 and CDR2: SGHDT, YYEEEE. Here the CDR3 reads CASSNGQGTGNTIYF. The DNA of the CDR3 is TGTGCCAGCAGCAATGGACAGGGCACTGGAAACACCATATATTTT.

The V call is TRBV2, the J call TRBJ2-2; unclear D gene. Trimming left V 4 bases short and J 11 bases short, with 11 bases between. CDR3 length: 12 amino acids. From germline, CDR1 is SNHLY and CDR2 FYNNEI. CDR3 sequence: CASSGLARELFF. The CDR3 DNA is TGTGCCAGCAGTGGTTTGGCGCGAGAGCTGTTTTTT.

The chain has TRBV27 and TRBJ2-7; possible D gene TRBD1, 5 bases. Germline CDR1 and CDR2: MNHEY and SMNVEV (reference sequence). CDR3 length: 15 amino acids. V lost 5 bases to trimming and J lost 2 bases, with 16 bases between them. CDR3 region: CASSRPWTPPYEQYF. CDR3 DNA: TGTGCCAGCAGTCGCCCTTGGACACCCCCCTACGAGCAGTACTTC.

The count of this clone is one. The rearrangement links TRBV6-5 to TRBJ1-3; no clear D gene. Deletions cut 6 bases from V and 1 base from J, with 10 bases between. The CDR3 loop spans 14 amino acids. Germline-derived CDR1 and CDR2 are MNHEY and SVGAGI. This CDR3 is CASRVTSSGNTIYF. The CDR3 DNA is TGTGCCAGCAGGGTGACATCTTCTGGAAACACCATATATTTT.

The rearrangement uses TRBV27 and TRBJ2-1, with D possibly being TRBD2 (6 bases). This CDR3 has 14 amino acids. V lost 3 bases to trimming and J lost 7 bases, with 13 bases between them. Germline V gene sequence: CDR1 MNHEY, CDR2 SMNVEV (reference sequence). The DNA of the CDR3 is TGTGCCAGCAGTTTTAGTCTAGGGACTAATGAGCAGTTCTTC. Translating gives CASSFSLGTNEQFF.

The chain joins TRBV6-5 to TRBJ1-1; 8 nucleotides agree with TRBD1. The germline V gene encodes CDR1 MNHEY and CDR2 SVGAGI. V dropped 6 bases and J dropped 4; count of bases not matched to a gene: 10. The CDR3 sequence is 15 residues long. The CDR3 nucleotides read TGTGCCAGCAGGCCCGGACAGGGTGGGGGCACTGAAGCTTTCTTT. Translating gives CASRPGQGGGTEAFF.

This clone occurred once. The chain employs TRBV7-3 and TRBJ1-6; D call uncertain. The length of the CDR3 is 14 residues. V was trimmed by 4 bases and J by 8 bases, leaving 12 bases between them. CDR1 and CDR2 (germline): SGHTA, FQGTGA. CDR3 sequence: CASSSGISYSPLHF. CDR3 coding DNA: TGTGCCAGCAGCTCCGGGATTTCATATTCACCCCTCCACTTT.

This clone occurred a few times. The chain carries TRBV4-1 and TRBJ1-2; D is undetermined. The CDR3 is 15 residues long. The V gene lost 0 bases and the J gene lost 4 bases, with 12 bases spanning the gap. Germline CDR1 and CDR2: MGHRA and YSYEKL. CDR3 sequence: CASSQDPGGGYGYTF. The CDR3 coding sequence is TGCGCCAGCAGCCAAGATCCGGGCGGAGGCTATGGCTACACCTTC.

This clone has more than one count but fewer than ten. CDR3 loop: CASSPWTGGESPLHF. CDR3 DNA sequence: TGTGCCAGTAGTCCCTGGACAGGGGGCGAATCACCCCTCCACTTT. This chain uses TRBV19 with TRBJ1-6, with 11 bases lining up with TRBD1. CDR1 is LNHDA, CDR2 SQIVND, per germline (reference sequence). This CDR3 has 15 residues. After removal of 5 bases from V and 10 bases from J, the junction contained 7 bases not matched to a gene.

J is TRBJ1-1 and V is TRBV7-9; perhaps TRBD1 as D (6 bases). This CDR3 is 13 amino acids long. Germline CDR1 is SEHNR and CDR2 is FQNEAQ (reference sequence). V lost 1 base and J 7 bases, leaving 10 bases between the germline ends. DNA for the CDR3: TGTGCCAGCAGCTTAGAAAGGGGGGTTGAAGCTTTCTTT. It codes for CASSLERGVEAFF.

The gene calls are TRBV18 and TRBJ1-3; possibly TRBD1 for D (6 bases). The CDR3 contains 14 residues. Per the germline V gene, CDR1 is KGHSH and CDR2 is LQKENI. Trimming took 2 bases from V and 4 from J, leaving 9 bases between them. CDR3 DNA sequence: TGTGCCAGCTCACCATCCGACAGGGGAAACACCATATATTTT. It encodes CASSPSDRGNTIYF.

This sequence joins TRBV2 and TRBJ2-7, with 8 bases fitting TRBD1. The germline V gene encodes CDR1 SNHLY and CDR2 FYNNEI. J gave up 10 bases and V 4 bases, and 12 bases lay outside the gene matches. The CDR3 consists of 14 residues. CDR3 DNA sequence: TGTGCCAGCAGTGCCCCCATAGAGACAGGGGACCAGTACTTC. It yields the protein CASSAPIETGDQYF.